The sequence of this T cell receptor beta chain was determined in a study of CD8 T cells in Susac syndrome. The study's findings and limits: Individuals included in the TCR sequencing and HLA analysis were acknowledged by the study to be relatively few in number.

TEMRA cells were FACS-enriched, while CD8+ and CD4+ T cells were negatively isolated. Trimming removed 5 bases at V and 4 bases at J, with 11 bases between. The CDR3 totals 13 residues. Germline assignment: CDR1 MDHEN and CDR2 SYDVKM. This clonotype was counted a single time. Its specificity is unknown. A quantity of about 0.45 to 1 ug RNA underwent reverse transcription using random hexamers. A single record per CDR3 protein comes from TCRdb applying MiXCR to the immunoSEQ multiplex PCR reads. The data hold around 190,000 distinct CDR3 sequences, with approximately 95% observed a single time. The source material was CD4+ T cells from PBMCs. This TCR was recovered from a human donor in good health. The rearrangement joins TRBV28 to TRBJ2-5; tentatively, D is TRBD1 (6 bases). This CDR3 reads CASSRDIRETQYF. The CDR3 coding sequence is TGTGCCAGCAGTCGGGACATCCGAGAGACCCAGTACTTC. Complete variable domain (other parts from reference TRBV28 and TRBJ2-5): DVKVTQSSRYLVKRTGEKVFLECVQDMDHENMFWYRQDPGLGLRLIYFSYDVKMKEKGDIPEGYSVSREKKERFSLILESASTNQTSMYLCASSRDIRETQYFGPGTRLLVL.